Shown below are 20 T cell receptor beta chains from a single sample sequenced in a study of blood T cell repertoires in COVID-19. Assay used: immunoSEQ multiplex PCR; TCRdb lists only in-frame clones, some missing. The sample consists of 95,000 to 150,000 clones, about 82% of them appearing once. What was sequenced was peripheral blood. Receptor source: a man between 60 and 70 years old with active or convalescent COVID-19.

The chain links TRBV7-2 to TRBJ2-2; 8 positions agree with TRBD2. Germline CDR1 is SGHTA and CDR2 is FQGNSA. The CDR3 runs 16 residues. V shed 7 bases and J 5 bases; nucleotides not matched to a gene: 12. The CDR3 here is CASKPVAGRGTGELFF. CDR3 bases: TGTGCCAGCAAGCCCGTAGCGGGAAGGGGAACCGGGGAGCTGTTTTTT.

The chain links TRBV5-4 to TRBJ1-3, with D unresolved. The V gene's germline CDR1 is SGHNT and CDR2 YYREEE (reference sequence). With 2 bases removed from V and 1 base from J, the gap between germline ends came to 13 bases. The CDR3 length is 16 residues. The CDR3 coding sequence is TGTGCCAGCAGCTTAACAGAAACCCCGTCTGGAAACACCATATATTTT. Its translation: CASSLTETPSGNTIYF.

This chain links TRBV6-2 or TRBV6-3 with TRBJ2-7; 12 nucleotides line up with TRBD2. V was pared by 2 bases and J by 0 bases, with 14 bases of the junction left unmatched. The CDR3 length is 20 residues. Germline V lookup: CDR1 MNHEY, CDR2 SVGEGT. The CDR3 spells CASSYDPGTSGWVPSYEQYF. CDR3 sequence (DNA): TGTGCCAGCAGTTACGACCCAGGGACTAGCGGGTGGGTCCCCTCCTACGAGCAGTACTTC.

This clone has only a few counts. Here the CDR3 DNA reads TGCAGTGCTAGTGCGGGACAATCTAGACGTACGCAGTATTTT. Protein sequence: CSASAGQSRRTQYF. This rearrangement joins TRBV20-1 to TRBJ2-3; D possibly matches TRBD1 or TRBD2 (6 bases each). V lost 3 bases and J 8 bases, leaving 18 bases between the germline ends. This CDR3 comprises 14 residues. Germline lookup yields CDR1 DFQATT and CDR2 SNEGSKA (reference sequence).

V usage is TRBV5-1 and J usage is TRBJ2-2; no reliable D call. V lost 4 bases and J 6 bases, leaving 10 bases between the germline ends. CDR1 and CDR2 from the germline V gene are SGHRS and YFSETQ. The CDR3 has 13 residues. The CDR3 nucleotides read TGCGCCAGCAGCCTGTCGGTCGCCGGGGAGCTGTTTTTT. Protein product: CASSLSVAGELFF.

The CDR3 DNA is TGTGCCACCAGCAGAGCCGGGAATGAGGGCTACGGGCGGTACAATGAGCAGTTCTTC. It translates to CATSRAGNEGYGRYNEQFF. The rearrangement uses TRBV15 and TRBJ2-1, with TRBD2 as a possible D gene (5 bases). Looked up from germline, CDR1 is LNHNV and CDR2 is YYDKDF (reference sequence). CDR3 length equals 19 residues. The germline V and J ends were trimmed by 1 base and 4 bases, with 23 bases remaining between them.

This clone was observed a few times. This sequence joins TRBV10-3 and TRBJ2-7, with 8 bases matching TRBD2. V trimming: 4 bases; J trimming: 5 bases; junction bases outside the gene matches: 7. The CDR3 is 14 amino acids. Germline V gene data show CDR1 as ENHRY and CDR2 as SYGVKD. In nucleotides, the CDR3 is TGTGCCATCAGTGCGACTAGCGTCTTGGACGAGCAGTACTTC. Amino acid sequence: CAISATSVLDEQYF.

The rearrangement links TRBV6-1 to TRBJ2-6; D gene unclear. V lost 1 base and J lost 0, with 16 bases in between. The CDR3 contains 19 residues. CDR1 MNHNS and CDR2 SASEGT come from the germline V gene. As DNA, the CDR3 is TGTGCCAGCAGTGAAGAGGCAGGCAATTCCCCCTCTGGGGCCAACGTCCTGACTTTC. This encodes CASSEEAGNSPSGANVLTF.

The chain uses TRBV28 and TRBJ1-3; D uncertain. Germline CDR1 reads MDHEN; CDR2 reads SYDVKM. The CDR3 runs 14 residues. V shed 4 bases and J shed 0 bases, with 7 bases lying between them. This CDR3 reads CASSSFFSGNTIYF. Written as DNA, the CDR3 is TGTGCCAGCAGTTCTTTCTTCTCTGGAAACACCATATATTTT.

In its sample, this clone was seen once. The chain has TRBV11-2 and TRBJ1-2, with 9 bases matching TRBD1. This CDR3 has 16 amino acids. Trimming removed 3 bases from V and 4 bases from J; junction bases left unmatched: 9. The germline CDR1 and CDR2 sequences are SGHAT and FQNNGV. CDR3 in DNA: TGTGCCAGCAGCTTCGGATTAACAGGGGGCGTCTATGGCTACACCTTC. Protein product: CASSFGLTGGVYGYTF.

The rearrangement links TRBV27 to TRBJ2-3, with 8 bases lining up with TRBD2. The V and J ends lost 4 bases and 5 bases, in that order; junction bases with no gene match: 2. The CDR3 contains 13 residues. The germline V gene encodes CDR1 MNHEY and CDR2 SMNVEV (reference sequence). The CDR3, as DNA: TGTGCCAGCAGTTCAGCGGGGGAAGATACGCAGTATTTT. Its protein product is CASSSAGEDTQYF.

The chain uses TRBV6-1 and TRBJ1-2, with 8 positions matching TRBD1. After removal of 0 bases from V and 6 bases from J, the junction contained 3 bases not matched to a gene. This CDR3 region has 14 residues. Looked up from germline, CDR1 is MNHNS and CDR2 is SASEGT. Here the CDR3 DNA reads TGTGCCAGCAGTGAAGCCCCGACAGGGGATGGCTACACCTTC. Translation gives CASSEAPTGDGYTF.

The chain joins TRBV4-3 to TRBJ2-5; D unclear. Germline V gives CDR1 LGHNA, CDR2 YSLEER. This CDR3 region has 15 residues. Trimming removed 0 bases from V and 2 bases from J, with 10 bases in between. The CDR3 sequence is CASSQDMRSQETQYF. The CDR3 DNA reads TGCGCCAGCAGCCAAGATATGAGATCTCAAGAGACCCAGTACTTC.

V is TRBV2 and J is TRBJ2-5; 9 bases map to TRBD1. CDR3 size: 14 residues. V gave up 6 bases and J gave up 4 bases; unmatched junction bases: 6. Looked up from germline, CDR1 is SNHLY and CDR2 is FYNNEI. CDR3 nucleotide sequence: TGTGCCAGCAGGGGGACAGGGCGAGGAGAGACCCAGTACTTC. It is translated as CASRGTGRGETQYF.

This clone appeared once. The chain combines TRBV4-2 with TRBJ2-4; 9 nucleotides line up with TRBD2. Germline V lookup: CDR1 LGHNA, CDR2 YNFKEQ. The CDR3 is 16 residues long. The trim removed 1 base at V and 7 bases at J, leaving 8 bases unmatched. This chain's CDR3 is CASSQVIAGGTNIQYF. The CDR3 coding sequence is TGTGCCAGCAGCCAAGTAATTGCGGGAGGGACGAACATTCAGTACTTC.

The count of this clone is one. Distinct nucleotide sequences in the sample also encode this CDR3. The chain has TRBV19 and TRBJ1-2, with 7 bases matching TRBD1. Trimming at V came to 5 bases and at J to 6 bases, leaving 6 bases not matched to a gene. Germline V gives CDR1 LNHDA, CDR2 SQIVND (reference sequence). This CDR3 has 13 amino acids. This CDR3 is CASSLDRVDGYTF. In nucleotides, the CDR3 is TGTGCCAGTAGTCTCGACAGGGTGGATGGCTACACCTTC.

The chain has TRBV7-9 and TRBJ2-5, with D perhaps matching TRBD1 (6 bases). CDR1 and CDR2 from the germline V gene are SEHNR and FQNEAQ (reference sequence). The CDR3 loop spans 15 amino acids. V was shortened by 4 bases and J by 4 bases, with 16 bases between the two germline ends. CDR3 sequence: CASSSRTEGTETQYF. The CDR3 DNA reads TGTGCCAGCAGCTCCCGGACAGAAGGCACAGAGACCCAGTACTTC.

The chain links TRBV5-1 to TRBJ2-1, with 7 nucleotides matching TRBD2. With 0 bases clipped from V and 3 bases from J, the junction kept 3 bases outside the gene matches. The CDR3 is 15 residues long. In germline, CDR1 is SGHRS, CDR2 YFSETQ. CDR3 DNA: TGCGCCAGCAGCTTGGCTGCGGGGGTCTACAATGAGCAGTTCTTC. Protein product: CASSLAAGVYNEQFF.

This rearrangement joins TRBV5-1 to TRBJ2-1; 10 bases fit TRBD2. The germline V gene encodes CDR1 SGHRS and CDR2 YFSETQ. The J segment lost 5 bases and the V segment lost 0 bases, leaving 8 bases of the junction unmatched. This CDR3 has 17 amino acids. Here the CDR3 DNA reads TGCGCCAGCAGCTTGGAGCCTAGCGGGAGCCTTAACAATGAGCAGTTCTTC. Translating it yields CASSLEPSGSLNNEQFF.

J is TRBJ2-1 and V is TRBV18, with 7 bases aligning to TRBD1. Germline CDR1 reads KGHSH; CDR2 reads LQKENI. There are 16 residues in the CDR3. Trimming took 5 bases from V and 0 from J; bases not matched to a gene: 7. The DNA of the CDR3 is TGTGCCAGCTCAAAATCGGGACAGTACTCCTACAATGAGCAGTTCTTC. Protein sequence: CASSKSGQYSYNEQFF.